This T cell receptor (beta chain) was observed in a study of prognosis after radiotherapy for stage I lung cancer. Multiplex PCR in two rounds served to amplify TCR beta CDR3 from genomic DNA. Individual primers that were specific to each TRBV and TRBJ gene served in first-round PCR. TCRdb passed the multiplex PCR reads through MiXCR, listing each CDR3 protein once. Among approximately 13,000 distinct CDR3 sequences listed, about 32% were seen once. This TCR derives from a donor older than 45 with non-small cell lung cancer. The sample consisted of PBMCs, taken before or after stereotactic body radiation therapy (not recorded which).

The CDR3 loop reads CASSPQGGTGELFF. Here the CDR3 DNA reads TGTGCCAGCAGCCCACAGGGAGGCACCGGGGAGCTGTTTTTT. The rearrangement links TRBV3-1 to TRBJ2-2, with D possibly being TRBD1 or TRBD2 (6 bases each). Trimming took 4 bases from V and 4 from J, leaving 10 bases between them. Germline CDR1 is LGHDT and CDR2 is YNNKEL (reference sequence). The CDR3 spans 14 residues.